One sample yielded the 4 T cell receptor beta chains listed below, sequenced in a study of ipilimumab plus nivolumab after autologous stem cell transplantation. Sequenced by immunoSEQ multiplex PCR; TCRdb stores in-frame clones only, minus some. The sample carries 15,000 to 20,000 clones, 81% recorded once. The sequencing used PBMCs, collected in a trial of ipilimumab plus nivolumab as post-transplant consolidation. Receptors were obtained from a male donor with diffuse large B-cell lymphoma.

This clone was detected once. The chain links TRBV6-6 to TRBJ2-3, with 9 bases identical to TRBD2. Per the germline V gene, CDR1 is MNHNY and CDR2 is SVGAGI (reference sequence). CDR3 length: 14 residues. V lost 2 bases, J lost 7 bases, and 4 bases stayed unmatched. Here the CDR3 DNA reads TGTGCCAGCAGTTACGGGCTAGCGGGGTATACGCAGTATTTT. Translated, it gives CASSYGLAGYTQYF.

By its share, this clone is medium-sized (0.01 to 0.1%). V and J are TRBV19 and TRBJ1-4; TRBD1 aligns across 7 bases. The length of the CDR3 is 14 residues. V was pared by 5 bases and J by 14 bases, with 14 bases of the junction left unmatched. Germline CDR1 reads LNHDA; CDR2 reads SQIVND (reference sequence). The CDR3 loop is CASSFRDSGGGLFF. DNA of the CDR3: TGTGCCAGTAGTTTCCGGGACAGCGGAGGGGGGCTGTTTTTT.

The chain links TRBV30 to TRBJ2-5; D is possibly TRBD1 or TRBD2 (7 bases each). Germline assignment: CDR1 GTSNPN and CDR2 SVGIG (reference sequence). This CDR3 is 16 amino acids long. The germline V and J ends were trimmed by 3 bases and 4 bases, with 21 bases remaining between them. The CDR3 region is CAWSRGGTIARETQYF. The CDR3 DNA follows: TGTGCCTGGAGCAGGGGGGGGACCATCGCCAGAGAGACCCAGTACTTC.

V and J are TRBV5-1 and TRBJ2-1; 9 nucleotides agree with TRBD2. V shed 2 bases, J shed 5 bases, and the junction held 2 bases outside the gene matches. Per germline, CDR1 SGHRS and CDR2 YFSETQ. The length of the CDR3 is 14 residues. CDR3 nucleotides: TGCGCCAGCAGCTTTGCTAGCGGGGACAATGAGCAGTTCTTC. Its protein product is CASSFASGDNEQFF.